This T cell receptor beta chain was sequenced for a study of regulatory T cells in long-lasting Graves disease. Study observations and caveats: With approximately 2,500 shared public clonotypes, persistent patients exceeded new patients, who shared over 850. Persistent cases favored TRBV28, TRBJ1-2 and TRBJ2-5.

Relying on iRepertoire HTBI primers and Arm-PCR of CDR3 regions, the team built TCR beta libraries. TCRdb re-analysed the multiplex PCR reads in MiXCR, keeping a single row per CDR3 protein. The table lists roughly 380,000 distinct CDR3 sequences, roughly a sixth of them singletons. This clonotype has a single count. Its antigen is currently unknown. The V and J ends lost 3 bases and 2 bases, in that order; junction bases with no gene match: 4. The CDR3 is 15 amino acids. CDR1 and CDR2 (germline): GTSNPN, SVGIG (reference sequence). Time point in this sample: newly diagnosed GD, antithyroid drugs for less than 3 months. The TCR library used RNA extracted from PBMCs. Peripheral blood, roughly 8.8 milliliters of it, was drawn into EDTA tubes.

The sample here was peripheral blood mononuclear cells (PBMCs), taken at new diagnosis, from a patient treated with antithyroid drugs. This TCR came from a female donor with Graves disease. The J gene is TRBJ2-3, the V gene TRBV30; 11 nucleotides match TRBD2. The CDR3 DNA reads TGTGCCTGGAGAATAGCGGGAGGGATCACAGATACGCAGTATTTT. Its protein product is CAWRIAGGITDTQYF.